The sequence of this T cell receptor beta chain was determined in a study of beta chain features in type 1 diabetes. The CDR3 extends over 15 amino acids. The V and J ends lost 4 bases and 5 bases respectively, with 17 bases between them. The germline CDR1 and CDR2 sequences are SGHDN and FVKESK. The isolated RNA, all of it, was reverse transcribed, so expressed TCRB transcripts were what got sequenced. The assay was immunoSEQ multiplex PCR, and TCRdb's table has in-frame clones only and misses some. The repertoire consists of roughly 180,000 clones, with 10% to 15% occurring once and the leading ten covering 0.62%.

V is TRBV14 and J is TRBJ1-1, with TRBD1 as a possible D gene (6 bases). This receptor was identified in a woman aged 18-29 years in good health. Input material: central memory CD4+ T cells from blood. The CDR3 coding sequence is TGTGCCAGCAGCCCTAGCAGGGGTTTAAAAACTGAAGCTTTCTTT. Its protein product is CASSPSRGLKTEAFF.